Shown below are 5 T cell receptor beta chains from a single sample sequenced in a study of CD8+CD57+ T cells in acquired aplastic anemia. Template material for TCR beta VDJ and CDR3 profiling consisted of genomic DNA. TCRdb re-called the reads through MiXCR, storing one row per CDR3 protein. The profile covers more than 150,000 distinct CDR3 sequences, with around three fifths appearing a single time and 46% taken by the ten largest. The material sequenced was sorted CD4+, CD8+, or CD8+CD57+ T cells (not recorded which) from PBMCs. These receptors all stem from a human donor with severe aplastic anemia or a healthy control (not recorded which).

The sample holds a few counts of this clonotype. The chain employs TRBV2 and TRBJ1-1; TRBD1 agrees at 9 bases. This CDR3 contains 15 residues. J was trimmed by 1 base and V by 6 bases; bases with no gene match: 6. Germline assignment: CDR1 SNHLY and CDR2 FYNNEI. The CDR3 DNA follows: TGTGCCAGCAGGTCACAGGGGGCGCGGAACACTGAAGCTTTCTTT. It encodes CASRSQGARNTEAFF.

The table lists this clonotype with a few counts. The J gene is TRBJ1-1, the V gene TRBV7-9; no reliable D call. V gave up 7 bases and J gave up 3 bases, with 12 bases separating them. The V gene's germline CDR1 is SEHNR and CDR2 FQNEAQ (reference sequence). The CDR3 contains 13 residues. CDR3 nucleotide sequence: TGTGCCAGCACTCCCGGGAGGGACACTGAAGCTTTCTTT. This gives the protein CASTPGRDTEAFF.

The chain uses TRBV29-1 and TRBJ2-1; D unresolved. CDR3 size: 10 residues. Germline V gene lookup returns CDR1 SQVTM and CDR2 ANQGSEA. Trimming removed 3 bases at V and 8 bases at J, with 5 bases between. CDR3 in amino acids: CSVDIDEQFF. The CDR3 DNA follows: TGCAGCGTTGACATCGATGAGCAGTTCTTC.

Concerning this clonotype itself: The junction shows a germline mismatch at one end, possibly a read error. V and J are TRBV12-3 or TRBV12-4 and TRBJ2-7; the D gene is possibly TRBD2 (5 bases). The CDR3 totals 11 residues. The CDR3 coding sequence is TGTGCCAGCAGTTTACGGGGTGTGGTTGACTTC. This translates into CASSLRGVVDF.

This clonotype was found many times. V and J are TRBV12-5 and TRBJ1-2, with 10 bases identical to TRBD1. Losses at the gene ends were 6 bases for V and 4 bases for J; bases not matched to a gene: 8. The CDR3 spans 15 residues. Germline V gene data show CDR1 as LGHNT and CDR2 as FRNRAP. The CDR3 DNA sequence: TGTGCTAGTGGGCCAGACAGGGGGCTTCGCTATGGCTACACCTTC. This encodes CASGPDRGLRYGYTF.